The 5 T cell receptor beta chains in this list originate from one sample, sequenced in a study of metastatic and nonmetastatic thyroid tumors. Through MiXCR, TCRdb re-clonotyped the PCR reads. The data hold about 33,000 clones, with 10% to 14% observed a single time. Thyroid surgery was performed in patients who had received no treatment beforehand. Source material: blood. All receptors derive from a female donor with papillary thyroid cancer or a benign thyroid nodule (not recorded which). Some clones in this sample may be carry-over from other donors' samples.

This clone appeared many times. The gene calls are TRBV6-1 and TRBJ2-1, with 9 positions matching TRBD1. V shed 6 bases and J 5 bases; nucleotides not matched to a gene: 11. The CDR3 contains 16 residues. Germline V gives CDR1 MNHNS, CDR2 SASEGT. This CDR3 is CASRTQGAYAHNEQFF. The CDR3, as DNA: TGTGCCAGCAGGACACAGGGGGCCTATGCACACAATGAGCAGTTCTTC.

This clone has a count of ten or more. V gene TRBV6-1 combines with J gene TRBJ1-5; 8 nucleotides line up with TRBD1. The CDR3 is 15 residues long. Germline CDR1 MNHNS, CDR2 SASEGT. After removal of 7 bases from V and 6 bases from J, the junction contained 11 bases not matched to a gene. CDR3 DNA sequence: TGTGCCAGCACCCTTACAGGGGGATTGGGTCAGCCCCAGCATTTT. It translates to CASTLTGGLGQPQHF.

In its sample, this clone was seen many times. The chain combines TRBV20-1 with TRBJ1-1, with a weak D call TRBD1 (6 bases). Germline V gene lookup returns CDR1 DFQATT and CDR2 SNEGSKA (reference sequence). This CDR3 region has 12 residues. CDR3 nucleotide sequence: TGCAAGATTCAGGGGTTGAACACTGAAGCTTTCTTT. It yields the protein CKIQGLNTEAFF.

This clone was detected a few times. The J gene is TRBJ2-7, the V gene TRBV12-5; 7 positions match TRBD1. Germline assignment: CDR1 LGHNT and CDR2 FRNRAP. Losses at the gene ends were 10 bases for V and 5 bases for J; bases not matched to a gene: 11. This CDR3 contains 13 residues. The CDR3 loop reads CAIRRTGDDEQYF. The CDR3 DNA follows: TGTGCTATACGTCGAACAGGGGACGACGAGCAGTACTTC.

Here the CDR3 reads CSASGGGSDRAWPQHF. In DNA, the CDR3 is TGCAGTGCTAGTGGGGGGGGATCCGACAGGGCCTGGCCCCAGCATTTT. The V gene is TRBV20-1, the J gene TRBJ1-5; 7 bases line up with TRBD1. The CDR3 totals 16 residues. V was clipped by 3 bases and J by 9 bases; unmatched bases: 17. Germline V gene data show CDR1 as DFQATT and CDR2 as SNEGSKA (reference sequence).